The rows below give T cell receptor beta chains drawn from one sample of a study of T cell responses to AZD1222 COVID-19 vaccine. Clones were sequenced by immunoSEQ multiplex PCR, and TCRdb holds only the in-frame ones, with some missing. Among 150,000 to 200,000 clones listed, approximately 92% were seen once. The specimen was peripheral blood, collected on day 0 of AZD1222 vaccination. These receptor sequences come from an adult in good health. CDR3s include the opening cysteine and the closing phenylalanine or tryptophan. Fields, in order: clone size, V gene, D gene, J gene, CDR3 protein, CDR3 DNA. The D gene is left open where the match is weak. Size tells how often a clone was seen (once, few, many) or the class of an expanded clone, and some rows leave it out.

-,TRBV5-5,-,TRBJ1-1,CASSFGGDEAFF,TGTGCCAGCAGCTTTGGAGGGGATGAAGCTTTCTTT
-,TRBV3-1/TRBV3-2,-,TRBJ1-2,CASSRGEVVTGYTF,TGTGCCAGCAGCCGCGGGGAGGTGGTAACTGGCTACACCTTC
-,TRBV3-1/TRBV3-2,-,TRBJ1-5,CASSQDSGTSNQPQHF,TGTGCCAGCAGCCAAGATTCCGGGACGAGCAATCAGCCCCAGCATTTT
-,TRBV7-9,-,TRBJ1-1,CASSLLQGLNTEAFF,TGTGCCAGCAGCTTACTACAGGGACTGAACACTGAAGCTTTCTTT
-,TRBV9,-,TRBJ2-1,CASSLAPGSEQFF,TGTGCCAGCAGCCTCGCCCCGGGAAGCGAGCAGTTCTTC
-,TRBV19,-,TRBJ1-2,CATRSQVNYGYTF,TGTGCCACCCGGTCACAGGTTAACTATGGCTACACCTTC
-,TRBV28,-,TRBJ1-5,CASRGGNQPQHF,TGTGCCAGCCGCGGTGGCAATCAGCCCCAGCATTTT
-,TRBV28,TRBD1,TRBJ1-6,CASSPHGTGRGSPLHF,TGTGCCAGCAGTCCTCACGGGACAGGGAGAGGTTCACCCCTCCACTTT
-,TRBV6-5,TRBD1,TRBJ1-1,CASSFYRGSFF,TGTGCCAGCAGTTTTTACAGGGGATCTTTCTTT
-,TRBV4-3,-,TRBJ1-5,CASSQDPGRSNQPQHF,TGCGCCAGCAGCCAAGATCCGGGGCGCAGCAATCAGCCCCAGCATTTT
-,TRBV2,-,TRBJ1-1,CASSLNTEAFF,TGTGCCAGCAGTCTGAACACTGAAGCTTTCTTT
-,TRBV6-5,TRBD1,TRBJ1-1,CASRPLGQKNTEAFF,TGTGCCAGCAGACCACTGGGACAGAAGAACACTGAAGCTTTCTTT
few,TRBV4-2,-,TRBJ2-5,CASSQIRRETQYF,TGTGCCAGCAGCCAAATTAGAAGAGAGACCCAGTACTTC
-,TRBV30,-,TRBJ2-3,CAWSVRATDTQYF,TGTGCCTGGAGTGTTAGAGCCACAGATACGCAGTATTTT
-,TRBV5-1,TRBD2,TRBJ2-1,CASSPAGLAGGGAYNEQFF,TGCGCCAGCAGCCCGGCGGGACTAGCGGGGGGAGGGGCCTACAATGAGCAGTTCTTC
-,TRBV5-1,-,TRBJ1-2,CASSLAESGAFGYTF,TGCGCCAGCAGCTTGGCCGAGTCAGGGGCATTTGGCTACACCTTC
-,TRBV2,-,TRBJ1-4,CASSVSELFF,TGTGCCAGCAGTGTTTCGGAACTGTTTTTT
-,TRBV3-1/TRBV3-2,-,TRBJ2-5,CASSQDYSSETQYF,TGTGCCAGCAGCCAAGACTACTCCTCAGAGACCCAGTACTTC
-,TRBV7-9,-,TRBJ2-3,CASSLVLRVLPDTDTQYF,TGTGCCAGCAGCTTAGTCCTTCGCGTACTACCCGACACAGATACGCAGTATTTT
few,TRBV5-6,-,TRBJ2-5,CASSSGEVGQETQYF,TGTGCCAGCAGCTCGGGAGAAGTGGGGCAAGAGACCCAGTACTTC
-,TRBV7-9,TRBD1,TRBJ2-5,CASSSGTGWSETQYF,TGTGCCAGCAGCTCAGGGACAGGGTGGTCCGAGACCCAGTACTTC
-,TRBV6-5,TRBD1,TRBJ1-4,CASSRQGRNEKLFF,TGTGCCAGCAGCCGACAGGGTAGAAATGAAAAACTGTTTTTT